Below, 14 T cell receptor beta chains from the same sample are listed, as sequenced in a study of blood T cells in healthy people across ages. Primed by a sample-barcoded 5' primer and a J-beta primer mix, a second PCR proceeded for about 6 to 12 cycles. TCRdb recomputed calls from the 5' RACE reads with MiXCR, one row per CDR3 protein. The sample lists more than 900,000 distinct CDR3 sequences; about 29% were seen once. This same sample was also part of a study on T cells of mothers and their children.

The source material was blood. The origin of the receptors is a woman in her 40s in good health.

The chain joins TRBV11-1 to TRBJ2-1, with 7 bases aligning to TRBD2. Germline V lookup: CDR1 SGHAT, CDR2 FQDESV (reference sequence). This CDR3 has 17 residues. The V gene end was trimmed by 5 bases and the J gene end by 2 bases; junction bases not matched to a gene: 12. DNA of the CDR3: TGTGCCAGCAGCCCTTCGCGGGAGAAGGACCCCTACAATGAGCAGTTCTTC. Encoded protein: CASSPSREKDPYNEQFF.

V and J are TRBV19 and TRBJ2-7, with D unresolved. Between the trimmed V and J ends, which lost 5 bases and 1 base, there was a span of 9 bases. The CDR3 spans 13 residues. Germline CDR1 LNHDA, CDR2 SQIVND (reference sequence). In DNA form, the CDR3 reads TGTGCCAGTAGTCCTTTTCTTTCCTACGAGCAGTACTTC. Translating gives CASSPFLSYEQYF.

V usage is TRBV5-1 and J usage is TRBJ2-1, with D possibly being TRBD1 or TRBD2 (5 bases each). Between the trimmed V and J ends, which lost 2 bases and 8 bases, there was a span of 17 bases. CDR1 is SGHRS and CDR2 is YFSETQ in the germline V gene. The CDR3 is 15 residues long. The CDR3 DNA reads as TGCGCCAGCAGCTTTAGCGCTGGAAGGGGCGATGAGCAGTTCTTC. Protein sequence: CASSFSAGRGDEQFF.

This clonotype came up many times. In DNA form, the CDR3 reads TGCGCCAGCAGCTTGGCGGGAAGGGTGTACGAGCAGTACTTC. It is translated as CASSLAGRVYEQYF. The chain couples TRBV5-1 to TRBJ2-7; tentative D call: TRBD2 (5 bases). The germline gives CDR1 SGHRS, CDR2 YFSETQ. V was trimmed by 0 bases and J by 4 bases, leaving 11 bases between them. The CDR3 totals 14 residues. The whole variable domain, remainder taken from reference TRBV5-1 and TRBJ2-7, is KAGVTQTPRYLIKTRGQQVTLSCSPISGHRSVSWYQQTPGQGLQFLFEYFSETQRNKGNFPGRFSGRQFSNSRSEMNVSTLELGDSALYLCASSLAGRVYEQYFGPGTRLTVT.

The chain links TRBV20-1 to TRBJ2-4; possible D gene TRBD2, 5 bases. This CDR3 contains 14 residues. Germline V gene lookup returns CDR1 DFQATT and CDR2 SNEGSKA (reference sequence). Trimming shortened V by 0 bases and J by 13 bases, and 19 bases separated the two germline ends. The chain's CDR3 is CSAREAGGYNEQYF. The CDR3 nucleotides read TGCAGTGCTAGAGAGGCGGGTGGTTACAATGAGCAGTACTTC.

This chain connects TRBV20-1 to TRBJ1-1; D call uncertain. Germline CDR1 DFQATT, CDR2 SNEGSKA (reference sequence). This CDR3 spans 12 amino acids. V was cut by 2 bases and J by 4 bases, with 8 bases left in between. The CDR3 spells CSARRLSTEAFF. The CDR3 DNA follows: TGCAGTGCTAGAAGGTTATCCACTGAAGCTTTCTTT.

Regarding this clonotype: A single base separates this from a much larger clone, so it may be a read error. The chain carries TRBV9 and TRBJ1-2; weak D call: TRBD1 (6 bases). The CDR3 length is 14 residues. The germline CDR1 and CDR2 sequences are SGDLS and YYNGEE. DNA of the CDR3: TGTGCCAACAGCTTAGAGGGGGTCCTCTATGGCTACACCTTC. Translating it yields CANSLEGVLYGYTF.

A note on this clonotype: One end of the junction fails to match germline, which may point to a read error. The chain has TRBV20-1 and TRBJ1-1; D not certain. Germline V lookup: CDR1 DFQATT, CDR2 SNEGSKA (reference sequence). This CDR3 is 11 amino acids long. The CDR3 DNA sequence: TGTAGTGCAGCCCAGGAATCCGAAGCTTTCTTT. Protein sequence: CSAAQESEAFF.

This clonotype has just a few counts. The gene calls are TRBV30 and TRBJ2-1; no firm D call. The CDR3 length is 14 residues. Trimming shortened V by 0 bases and J by 3 bases, and 9 bases separated the two germline ends. Germline-derived CDR1 and CDR2 are GTSNPN and SVGIG (reference sequence). The CDR3 bases are TGTGCCTGGAGTGTCAAGGCTAGCTACAATGAGCAGTTCTTC. This sequence encodes CAWSVKASYNEQFF. Full variable domain (remainder filled in from reference TRBV30 and TRBJ2-1): SQTIHQWPATLVQPVGSPLSLECTVEGTSNPNLYWYRQAAGRGLQLLFYSVGIGQISSEVPQNLSASRPQDRQFILSSKKLLLSDSGFYLCAWSVKASYNEQFFGPGTRLTVL.

This clonotype was detected many times. This chain connects TRBV28 to TRBJ1-2; D possibly corresponds to TRBD1 (6 bases). Trimming removed 4 bases at V and 7 bases at J, with 19 bases between. The CDR3 sequence is 15 residues long. Germline-derived CDR1 and CDR2 are MDHEN and SYDVKM. Written as DNA, the CDR3 is TGTGCCAGCAGTTCAAATTTCGGGGGGCAGGGTGGCTACACCTTC. This gives the protein CASSSNFGGQGGYTF.

The gene calls are TRBV5-6 and TRBJ2-7; no clear D gene. The CDR3 runs 14 residues. Germline V gives CDR1 SGHDT, CDR2 YYEEEE. V was shortened by 2 bases and J by 2 bases, with 11 bases between the two germline ends. This chain's CDR3 is CASSFKVSPYEQYF. The CDR3 region has the DNA TGTGCCAGCAGCTTTAAGGTCTCCCCCTACGAGCAGTACTTC. The full variable domain, rest sourced from reference TRBV5-6 and TRBJ2-7, is DAGVTQSPTHLIKTRGQQVTLRCSPKSGHDTVSWYQQALGQGPQFIFQYYEEEERQRGNFPDRFSGHQFPNYSSELNVNALLLGDSALYLCASSFKVSPYEQYFGPGTRLTVT.

The V gene is TRBV5-6, the J gene TRBJ1-1, with D tentatively TRBD1 (5 bases). Trimming cost V 2 bases and J 8 bases, with 10 bases left between them. The CDR3 contains 12 residues. Germline V CDR1 and CDR2: SGHDT, YYEEEE. The CDR3 protein is CASSLPGWEAFF. CDR3 nucleotide sequence: TGTGCCAGCAGCTTACCAGGGTGGGAAGCTTTCTTT.

This clonotype was recorded many times. V and J are TRBV7-2 and TRBJ1-1; 8 bases are shared with TRBD1. The V and J ends lost 5 bases and 6 bases, in that order; junction bases with no gene match: 8. CDR3 length equals 14 residues. CDR1 SGHTA and CDR2 FQGNSA come from the germline V gene. The CDR3 loop is CASSPQGARAEAFF. CDR3 nucleotides: TGTGCCAGCAGCCCGCAGGGGGCTCGCGCTGAAGCTTTCTTT. Filled out from reference TRBV7-2 and TRBJ1-1, the complete variable domain reads GAGVSQSPSNKVTEKGKDVELRCDPISGHTALYWYRQSLGQGLEFLIYFQGNSAPDKSGLPSDRFSAERTGGSVSTLTIQRTQQEDSAVYLCASSPQGARAEAFFGQGTRLTVV.

This chain uses TRBV12-3 or TRBV12-4 with TRBJ2-3; 8 bases agree with TRBD2. This CDR3 region has 14 residues. V was clipped by 5 bases and J by 4 bases; unmatched bases: 5. CDR3 DNA sequence: TGTGCCAGCAGTCATCGGGAGGGCCCAGATACGCAGTATTTT. Encoded protein: CASSHREGPDTQYF.